Listed below are T cell receptor beta chains from one sample, sequenced in a study of cytomegalovirus exposure and HLA in healthy donors. Profiling relied on immunoSEQ multiplex PCR, and the TCRdb table lists in-frame clones only, not all of them. This repertoire includes fewer than 45,000 clones. Sequenced material: PBMCs. All receptors come from a woman aged 30 to 39 in good health and CMV-seronegative. Each CDR3 is given with its conserved first and last residue. A D gene is named only where the DNA matches it firmly.

V gene,J gene,D gene,CDR3 protein
TRBV5-4,TRBJ2-2,TRBD2,CASSLTSGGDTGELFF
TRBV10-1,TRBJ2-1,.,CASSGSSYNEQFF
TRBV30,TRBJ2-2,.,CAWSVLLSHNTGELFF
TRBV28,TRBJ1-1,.,CASSLSGRVGTEAFF
TRBV4-1,TRBJ1-2,.,CASSQVSQSHRENGYTF
TRBV5-6,TRBJ2-7,.,CASSLGTYEQYF
TRBV30,TRBJ2-5,TRBD2,CAWSPGLAGEKETQYF
TRBV20-1,TRBJ2-7,.,CSASGVYGQYF
TRBV6-5,TRBJ2-7,.,CASSGRGSSEQYF
TRBV15,TRBJ2-3,.,CATSRGGITDTQYF
TRBV4-1,TRBJ2-7,TRBD2,CASSPITGGNGYEQYF
TRBV5-6,TRBJ2-3,TRBD1,CASSDGQGGDTQYF
TRBV18,TRBJ1-1,.,CASSPQQGTEAFF
TRBV19,TRBJ1-5,TRBD1,CASKETGRDQPQHF
TRBV29-1,TRBJ2-7,.,CSVEGQRDEQYF
TRBV6-1,TRBJ2-7,.,CATTGGRYEQYF
TRBV9,TRBJ1-1,.,CASSGTGFGEAFF
TRBV19,TRBJ2-6,.,CASLGLSSGANVLTF
TRBV30,TRBJ2-3,.,CAWSVPAAFDKQYF
TRBV5-1,TRBJ2-7,.,CASSLEREQYF
TRBV11-1,TRBJ1-4,TRBD1,CASTQGANEKLFF
TRBV6-5,TRBJ2-7,.,CASSYMEGSYEQYF
TRBV4-2,TRBJ2-7,.,CASSHGRDRASGSYEQYF
TRBV18,TRBJ2-7,TRBD2,CASSPRLAGKGIDYEQYF
TRBV6-5,TRBJ1-3,.,CASSPRERTGNTIYF
TRBV5-1,TRBJ2-3,.,CASREGDTQYF
TRBV9,TRBJ1-2,.,CASSVGSATMFGYTF
TRBV4-2,TRBJ1-2,TRBD1,CASSQVGQGVGGYTF
TRBV25-1,TRBJ2-7,.,CASSRTGTRNEQYF